The 5 T cell receptor beta chains presented below share a single source sample, sequenced in a study of blood T cell repertoires in COVID-19 (dated by TCRdb to 2019 to 2021). Libraries were built with the immunoSEQ multiplex PCR assay. Sourced from immuneACCESS, this table was stored by TCRdb with only in-frame sequences that have V and J called. A share of the clones is absent; for the studies checked, an unresolved V gene accounts for under half, and the remainder has no known explanation. Within this sample are about 670,000 clones, with 75% to 90% of them counted one time only. The top ten clones comprise approximately 0.25% of the sample. The sequenced material came from peripheral blood. Receptors originate from a woman younger than 30 with acute or convalescent COVID-19.

This clone was counted only a few times. The chain links TRBV28 to TRBJ2-1; unclear D gene. The germline V gene encodes CDR1 MDHEN and CDR2 SYDVKM. The CDR3 has 12 residues. Trimming removed 2 bases from V and 7 bases from J, with 6 bases in between. For the CDR3, the DNA is TGTGCCAGCAGTTTAGAGTTTAATGAGCAGTTCTTC. It yields the protein CASSLEFNEQFF.

With regard to this clone: The same CDR3 can be traced to other DNA sequences in this sample. The V call is TRBV6-5, the J call TRBJ1-4, with D possibly matching TRBD1 (6 bases). The CDR3 is made up of 14 amino acids. Trimming shortened V by 0 bases and J by 5 bases, and 7 bases separated the two germline ends. Germline V CDR1 and CDR2: MNHEY, SVGAGI. This CDR3 is CASSYSGQNEKLFF. DNA for the CDR3: TGTGCCAGCAGTTACTCCGGACAGAATGAAAAACTGTTTTTT.

This clone was counted once. This chain links TRBV3-1 (or the pseudogene TRBV3-2) with TRBJ2-1, with 8 nucleotides matching TRBD1. Germline CDR1 and CDR2: LGHDT and YNNKEL (reference sequence). After removal of 7 bases from V and 0 bases from J, the junction contained 14 bases not matched to a gene. The CDR3 extends over 18 amino acids. CDR3 bases: TGTGCCAGCACCCCCTCGCCGGGACAGGCCGTCTCCTACAATGAGCAGTTCTTC. It encodes CASTPSPGQAVSYNEQFF.

J is TRBJ1-5 and V is TRBV27; 7 bases are shared with TRBD1. CDR3 size: 13 residues. V gave up 6 bases and J gave up 8 bases; unmatched junction bases: 7. Germline lookup yields CDR1 MNHEY and CDR2 SMNVEV (reference sequence). The CDR3 here is CASSQPRGKPQHF. In nucleotides, the CDR3 is TGTGCCAGCAGCCAACCCAGGGGGAAGCCCCAGCATTTT.

The genes are TRBV24-1 and TRBJ2-7, with D unclear. Between the trimmed V and J ends, which lost 4 bases and 9 bases, there was a span of 9 bases. CDR1 is KGHDR, CDR2 SFDVKD, per germline. The CDR3 runs 11 residues. DNA for the CDR3: TGTGCCACCAGTGACTTGACAAGGCAGTACTTC. Residues: CATSDLTRQYF.